The rows below give T cell receptor beta chains drawn from one sample of a study of graft-versus-host responses after intestinal transplantation. Their antigens are not known. Assay used: immunoSEQ multiplex PCR; TCRdb lists only in-frame clones, some missing. The table records under 65,000 clones, about 94% of them present only once. Sequencing used unstimulated CD4+ T cells sorted from spleen or lymph node cells, obtained before transplant. These receptor sequences come from a human donor who was the organ donor for an intestinal transplant. CDR3s include the opening cysteine and the closing phenylalanine or tryptophan. The D gene is left open where the match is weak. Clone size is stated in some rows and not others, as once, few, many or a class when expanded.

>.|TRBV5-1|TRBJ2-3|once
TGCGCCAGCAGCTTGGTAACTAGCACAGATACGCAGTATTTT
CASSLVTSTDTQYF
>.|TRBV21-1|TRBJ2-5|.
TGTGCCAGCAGCAAACGAGGAGGGACCAAAGAGACCCAGTACTTC
CASSKRGGTKETQYF
>.|TRBV4-2|TRBJ1-4|.
TGTGCCAGCAGCCATATCAGGGCTAATGAAAAACTGTTTTTT
CASSHIRANEKLFF
>.|TRBV5-1|TRBJ1-1|.
TGCGCCAGCAGCTTGGCGAACACTGAAGCTTTCTTT
CASSLANTEAFF
>.|TRBV7-2|TRBJ2-7|.
TGTGCCAGCAGCCCACCGGGCCCAGTTATCTACGAGCAGTACTTC
CASSPPGPVIYEQYF
>.|TRBV4-1|TRBJ2-1|.
TGCGCCAGCAGCCAATTGAGTTACAGGTACAATGAGCAGTTCTTC
CASSQLSYRYNEQFF
>TRBD1|TRBV4-2|TRBJ1-4|.
TGTGCCAGCAGCCGGGAATACGGACAGGACGAAAAACTGTTTTTT
CASSREYGQDEKLFF
>.|TRBV6-5|TRBJ2-7|.
TGTGCCAGCAGTTATGCGGCAGAAGGTTTCGACGAGCAGTACTTC
CASSYAAEGFDEQYF
>.|TRBV21-1|TRBJ1-6|.
TGTGCCAGCAGCTGCCCCGTGAGCTCCTATAATTCACCCCTCCACTTT
CASSCPVSSYNSPLHF
>.|TRBV5-4|TRBJ2-2|.
TGTGCCAGCAGCTTGGGCGGACCCACCGGGGAGCTGTTTTTT
CASSLGGPTGELFF
>.|TRBV18|TRBJ2-1|once
TGTGCCAGCTCACCACCAGTCGGGACTCGGGACCGCTACAATGAGCAGTTCTTC
CASSPPVGTRDRYNEQFF
>TRBD1|TRBV7-2|TRBJ1-3|.
TGTGCCAGCAGCTTACGGACAGGAAGCTCTGGAAACACCATATATTTT
CASSLRTGSSGNTIYF
>TRBD1|TRBV29-1|TRBJ1-1|.
TGCAGCGTTCCGGGGACAGTTGAAGCTTTCTTT
CSVPGTVEAFF
>TRBD1|TRBV7-9|TRBJ2-6|.
TGTGCCAGCAGCTTAGGCGCAGGGGGTAGCTCTGGGGCCAACGTCCTGACTTTC
CASSLGAGGSSGANVLTF
>.|TRBV18|TRBJ2-7|.
TGTGCCAGCTCACGAGTTTCCGTCTACGAGCAGTACTTC
CASSRVSVYEQYF
>.|TRBV6-5|TRBJ1-4|.
TGTGCCAGCCATTCGGGTGAAAAACTGTTTTTT
CASHSGEKLFF
>TRBD1|TRBV27|TRBJ1-2|.
TGTGCCAGCAGTCCTAGAGACAGGGTCTATGGCTACACCTTC
CASSPRDRVYGYTF
>.|TRBV27|TRBJ2-5|.
TGTGCCAGTTCGGGCCTACGGACAGCTACTCAAGAGACCCAGTACTTC
CASSGLRTATQETQYF
>.|TRBV11-2|TRBJ1-5|.
TGTGCCAGCAGCTTAGGGTTAGGGAGTAGTAATCAGCCCCAGCATTTT
CASSLGLGSSNQPQHF
>.|TRBV6-5|TRBJ2-1|.
TGTGCCAGCAGTTCCACCGGGACCTTCTACAATGAGCAGTTCTTC
CASSSTGTFYNEQFF